This T cell receptor (beta chain) is from a study of technical replicates of blood from several donors. With 1 base removed from V and 1 base from J, the gap between germline ends came to 20 bases. Looked up from germline, CDR1 is SEHNR and CDR2 is FQNEAQ (reference sequence). The CDR3 covers 19 residues. Using immunoSEQ multiplex PCR, the repertoire was profiled, and TCRdb retains in-frame clones only, with some absent. The sample consists of around 76,000 clones, 90% to 95% of them appearing once. The rearrangement uses TRBV7-9 and TRBJ2-4; D unclear. Sequencing was performed on T cells isolated from PBMCs. The TCR comes from a human donor in good health. CDR3 coding DNA: TGTGCCAGCAGCTTAGAATTCATTTCGGGTATAATCGCCAAAAACATTCAGTACTTC. Amino acid sequence: CASSLEFISGIIAKNIQYF.